This T cell receptor (beta chain) was recovered during a study of blood T cells in healthy people across ages. Germline V gene sequence: CDR1 MNHEY, CDR2 SMNVEV (reference sequence). The CDR3 runs 13 residues. The V end was cut by 8 bases, the J end by 3 bases, with 11 bases between. Study results and limitations: Researchers report that TCR beta diversity correlated strongly with naive T cell percentage.

Healthy Caucasian individuals from Russia aged 6 to 90 were enrolled as donors. Peripheral blood samples of around 9.5 milliliters were drawn from each donor. The authors extracted at least 6 micrograms of total RNA per sample. With respect to this clonotype: Its antigen is unknown.

It was with a sample-barcoded 5' primer and a J-beta primer mix that a second PCR of roughly 7 to 12 cycles was run. TCRdb re-analysed the 5' RACE reads in MiXCR, keeping a single row per CDR3 protein. The repertoire holds fewer than 900,000 distinct CDR3 sequences, with roughly 45% as singletons. Input material: blood. The sequence was collected from a woman aged 55-69 years in good health. The J gene is TRBJ2-1, the V gene TRBV27; possibly TRBD1 or TRBD2 for D (5 bases each). The CDR3 protein is CASGRDDYNEQFF. The DNA of the CDR3 is TGTGCCAGCGGCCGGGACGACTACAATGAGCAGTTCTTC.